This TCR beta chain was profiled in a study of blood T cell repertoires in COVID-19. In the study overall: Sites in the United States, Italy and Spain provided acute and convalescent COVID-19 samples. Nucleic acid was either cDNA or gDNA, and it came from T cells, B-cell-depleted T cells, or PBMCs.

V lost 1 base and J 6 bases, leaving 12 bases between the germline ends. The CDR3 sequence is 15 residues long. Germline V gene lookup returns CDR1 SNHLY and CDR2 FYNNEI. The study assigned cohorts using participant-reported clinical history. Two negative PCRs, clearance, or symptom resolution had been documented for recovered Cohort 3 donors. Only in-frame clones appear in the TCRdb table, and some are missing; sequencing was by immunoSEQ multiplex PCR. The sample includes 160,000 or so clones, roughly 85% seen only once; the top ten take less than 20%. The sequenced sample consisted of PBMCs or T cells enriched from blood (not recorded which). This clonotype originated in a man aged 55 to 69 who had recovered from COVID-19. The chain employs TRBV2 and TRBJ2-2; tentative D call: TRBD1 (6 bases). The CDR3 protein is CASSEVTGPAGELFF. CDR3 in DNA: TGTGCCAGCAGTGAAGTTACAGGGCCCGCCGGGGAGCTGTTTTTT.